One sample yielded the 16 T cell receptor beta chains listed below, sequenced in a study of post-analysis software for immune sequencing data. Findings of the study overall: TRBV segments more frequent in patients than in controls numbered roughly 5 and included TRBV5-6, TRBV5-1 and TRBV20-1.

Antigens of these TCRs are unknown. TCR beta libraries were prepared from cDNA with unique molecular identifiers. TCRdb ran MiXCR on the PCR reads and lists one entry per CDR3 protein. The sample lists 170,000 or so distinct CDR3 sequences; roughly 30% were seen once. The sequenced sample consisted of blood. These receptors came from a girl aged 10 to 17 with multiple sclerosis.

To note about this clonotype: Just one base apart from a much larger clone, this may be a read error. This sequence joins TRBV27 and TRBJ1-4, with D possibly TRBD1 on 6 matching bases. From germline, CDR1 is MNHEY and CDR2 SMNVEV (reference sequence). Deletions cut 11 bases from V and 7 bases from J, with 20 bases between. This CDR3 has 14 amino acids. In DNA, the CDR3 is TGTGCCTGCACCTGGGACACTGAGACTGAAAAACTGTTTTTT. Residues: CACTWDTETEKLFF.

On this clonotype itself: A much larger clone sits a single nucleotide away, making a read error possible. V usage is TRBV7-2 and J usage is TRBJ2-7; no firm D call. V was shortened by 3 bases and J by 7 bases, with 19 bases between the two germline ends. CDR3 length: 15 amino acids. Germline V CDR1 and CDR2: SGHTA, FQGNSA. As DNA, the CDR3 is TGTGCCAGCAGCTTGTTTTTACTAACCGGTAATGAGCAGTACTTC. Amino acid sequence: CASSLFLLTGNEQYF.

On this clonotype: A much larger clone lies a single base off, so this may be a read error. The chain couples TRBV29-1 to TRBJ1-1, with D hard to call. Trimming cost V 6 bases and J 9 bases, with 20 bases left between them. Germline V gene data show CDR1 as SQVTM and CDR2 as ANQGSEA. CDR3 length equals 13 residues. The CDR3 sequence: CSVDVIFGLQAFF. The CDR3 coding sequence is TGCAGCGTAGACGTCATTTTTGGCCTCCAAGCTTTCTTT.

This clonotype was counted many times. This chain uses TRBV19 with TRBJ2-1, with 10 bases that match TRBD2. The CDR3 has 14 amino acids. Germline V CDR1 and CDR2: LNHDA, SQIVND (reference sequence). Trimming cost V 4 bases and J 7 bases; bases outside gene matches: 4. CDR3 loop: CASSTSGRTNEQFF. CDR3 in DNA: TGTGCCAGTAGTACTAGCGGGAGAACTAATGAGCAGTTCTTC.

About this clonotype itself: Possible read error: a much larger clone is one base away. V usage is TRBV29-1 and J usage is TRBJ1-2, with TRBD1 as a possible D gene (6 bases). The CDR3 contains 12 residues. Trimming stripped 4 bases from V and 4 bases from J, with 10 bases between. Germline V gene sequence: CDR1 SQVTM, CDR2 ANQGSEA. The CDR3 sequence is CSVGGRGYGYTF. The DNA for the CDR3 is TGCAGCGTTGGGGGCAGGGGCTATGGCTACACCTTC.

This clonotype was observed many times. This rearrangement joins TRBV10-2 to TRBJ2-7, with TRBD2 identical over 8 bases. V lost 8 bases and J lost 0; bases outside the gene matches: 6. CDR1 and CDR2 (germline): WSHSY, SAAADI. The CDR3 loop spans 14 amino acids. This CDR3 is CASVGLASSYEQYF. CDR3 bases: TGCGCCAGCGTTGGACTAGCCAGCTCCTACGAGCAGTACTTC.

This clonotype occurred many times. This chain uses TRBV20-1 with TRBJ2-5, with D perhaps matching TRBD1 (5 bases). The length of the CDR3 is 12 residues. V shed 6 bases and J shed 0 bases, with 8 bases lying between them. The germline CDR1 and CDR2 sequences are DFQATT and SNEGSKA (reference sequence). CDR3 protein: CSAKTDQETQYF. The CDR3 DNA is TGCAGTGCAAAGACAGACCAAGAGACCCAGTACTTC.

This clonotype was detected many times. The genes are TRBV5-1 and TRBJ2-7; D could derive from TRBD1 or TRBD2 (6 bases each). Germline CDR1 is SGHRS and CDR2 is YFSETQ. CDR3 size: 15 residues. The germline V and J ends were trimmed by 2 bases and 6 bases, with 18 bases remaining between them. In DNA, the CDR3 is TGCGCCAGCAGCTTCTCGGGAGAGGGGGGTCTCGAGCAGTACTTC. It is translated as CASSFSGEGGLEQYF.

The chain carries TRBV12-3 or TRBV12-4 and TRBJ2-2; D gene uncertain. The CDR3 is 13 amino acids. V lost 5 bases, J lost 6 bases, and 10 bases lay in between. DNA of the CDR3: TGTGCCAGCAGTCTAAAGTACCCCGGGGAGCTGTTTTTT. It specifies CASSLKYPGELFF.

There are many counts of this clonotype. This chain links TRBV20-1 with TRBJ1-1; D unresolved. V lost 7 bases to trimming and J lost 3 bases, with 9 bases between them. The germline gives CDR1 DFQATT, CDR2 SNEGSKA (reference sequence). CDR3 length equals 11 residues. Here the CDR3 reads CSVSWYTEAFF. In nucleotides, the CDR3 is TGCAGTGTGAGTTGGTACACTGAAGCTTTCTTT.

A word on this clonotype: This could be a read error, since a much larger clone is one nucleotide away. This chain connects TRBV7-2 to TRBJ2-7; TRBD1 or TRBD2 may be the D gene (5 bases each). The CDR3 extends over 14 amino acids. Trimming left V 8 bases short and J 3 bases short, with 17 bases between. From germline, CDR1 is SGHTA and CDR2 FQGNSA. The CDR3 coding sequence is TGTGCCAGCGCCGTCGGTCCAGGGAGCTACGAGCAGTACTTC. Its translation: CASAVGPGSYEQYF.

This clonotype was observed many times. One end of the junction does not line up with germline, which may come from a read error. This chain joins TRBV20-1 and TRBJ2-1; TRBD2 aligns across 7 bases. The CDR3 loop spans 11 amino acids. Per the germline V gene, CDR1 is DFQATT and CDR2 is SNEGSKA (reference sequence). The CDR3 spells CSARGGGGQFF. In DNA, the CDR3 is TGCAGTGCCAGAGGTGGCGGGGGGCAGTTCTTC.

The table lists this clonotype with many counts. The chain carries TRBV10-3 and TRBJ2-7; perhaps TRBD1 as D (6 bases). The germline V and J ends were trimmed by 8 bases and 2 bases, with 13 bases remaining between them. This CDR3 is 13 amino acids long. CDR1 is ENHRY, CDR2 SYGVKD, per germline. CDR3: CAIGGGETYEQYF. The CDR3 DNA reads TGTGCCATCGGGGGCGGAGAGACCTACGAGCAGTACTTC.

This clonotype was recorded at least ten times. The rearrangement links TRBV13 to TRBJ2-1; TRBD1 matches 7 bases. This CDR3 has 14 amino acids. Germline V lookup: CDR1 PRHDT, CDR2 FYEKMQ (reference sequence). J was trimmed by 7 bases and V by 4 bases; bases with no gene match: 7. Here the CDR3 DNA reads TGTGCCAGCAGCTCAGGGGACAGAGGGAATGAGCAGTTCTTC. Translating gives CASSSGDRGNEQFF.

The chain has TRBV5-6 and TRBJ1-5; TRBD1 aligns across 7 bases. Germline V gives CDR1 SGHDT, CDR2 YYEEEE. The V segment lost 4 bases and the J segment 5 bases; nucleotides outside the gene matches: 6. This CDR3 is 14 amino acids long. CDR3: CASSTGDGYQPQHF. CDR3 DNA: TGTGCCAGCAGCACAGGGGACGGTTATCAGCCCCAGCATTTT. Variable domain in full (rest from reference TRBV5-6 and TRBJ1-5): DAGVTQSPTHLIKTRGQQVTLRCSPKSGHDTVSWYQQALGQGPQFIFQYYEEEERQRGNFPDRFSGHQFPNYSSELNVNALLLGDSALYLCASSTGDGYQPQHFGDGTRLSIL.

This chain links TRBV5-1 with TRBJ2-2; 7 nucleotides match TRBD2. Germline lookup yields CDR1 SGHRS and CDR2 YFSETQ. V dropped 8 bases and J dropped 2; count of bases not matched to a gene: 12. CDR3 length equals 16 residues. The CDR3 region has the DNA TGCGCCAGTCTAAAACCCGGGACTACCAACACCGGGGAGCTGTTTTTT. Its translation is CASLKPGTTNTGELFF.